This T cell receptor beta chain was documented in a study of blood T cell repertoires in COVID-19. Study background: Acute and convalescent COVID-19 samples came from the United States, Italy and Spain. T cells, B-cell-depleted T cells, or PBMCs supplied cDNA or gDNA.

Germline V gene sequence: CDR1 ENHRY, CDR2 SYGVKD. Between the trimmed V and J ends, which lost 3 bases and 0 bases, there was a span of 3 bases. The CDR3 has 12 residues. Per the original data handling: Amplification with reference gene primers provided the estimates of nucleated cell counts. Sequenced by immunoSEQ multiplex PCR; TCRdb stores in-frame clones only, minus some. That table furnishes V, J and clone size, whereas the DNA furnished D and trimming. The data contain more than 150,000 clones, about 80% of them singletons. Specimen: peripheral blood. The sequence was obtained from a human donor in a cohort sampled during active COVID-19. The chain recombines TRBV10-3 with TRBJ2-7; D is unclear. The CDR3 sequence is CAISDNSYEQYF. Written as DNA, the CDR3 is TGTGCCATCAGTGACAACTCCTACGAGCAGTACTTC.